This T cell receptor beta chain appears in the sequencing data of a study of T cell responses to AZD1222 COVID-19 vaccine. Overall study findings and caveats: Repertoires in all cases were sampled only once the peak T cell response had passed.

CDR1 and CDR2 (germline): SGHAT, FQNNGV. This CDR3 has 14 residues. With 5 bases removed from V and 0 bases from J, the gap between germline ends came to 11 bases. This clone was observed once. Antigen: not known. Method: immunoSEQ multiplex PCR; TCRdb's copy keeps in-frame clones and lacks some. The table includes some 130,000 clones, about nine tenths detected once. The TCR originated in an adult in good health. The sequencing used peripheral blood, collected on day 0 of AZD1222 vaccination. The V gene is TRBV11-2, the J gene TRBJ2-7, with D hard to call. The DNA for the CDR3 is TGTGCCAGCAGCCTTATGTCTAGCTCCTACGAGCAGTACTTC. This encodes CASSLMSSSYEQYF. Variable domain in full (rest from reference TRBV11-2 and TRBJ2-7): EAGVAQSPRYKIIEKRQSVAFWCNPISGHATLYWYQQILGQGPKLLIQFQNNGVVDDSQLPKDRFSAERLKGVDSTLKIQPAKLEDSAVYLCASSLMSSSYEQYFGPGTRLTVT.